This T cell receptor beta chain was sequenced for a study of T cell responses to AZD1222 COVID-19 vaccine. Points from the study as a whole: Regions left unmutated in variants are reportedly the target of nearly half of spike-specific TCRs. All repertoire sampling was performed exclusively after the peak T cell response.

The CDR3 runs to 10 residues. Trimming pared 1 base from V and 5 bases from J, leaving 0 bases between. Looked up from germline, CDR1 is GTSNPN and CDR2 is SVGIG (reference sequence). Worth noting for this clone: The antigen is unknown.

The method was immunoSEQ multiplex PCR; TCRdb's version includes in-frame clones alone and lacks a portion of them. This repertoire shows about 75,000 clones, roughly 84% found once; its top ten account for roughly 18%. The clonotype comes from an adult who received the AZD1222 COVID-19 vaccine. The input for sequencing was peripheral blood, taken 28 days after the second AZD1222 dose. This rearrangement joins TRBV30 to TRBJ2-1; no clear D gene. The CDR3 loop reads CAWSDNEQFF. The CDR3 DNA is TGTGCCTGGAGTGACAATGAGCAGTTCTTC.